One TCR beta chain is described in this entry. Its target antigen remains unknown. This sample is part of a study of CXCR3-negative and CXCR3-positive naive CD8 T cells (dated by TCRdb to between 2017 and 2020). In the study overall: Around 140 million TRB reads were obtained in total, roughly 1.5 +/- 0.3 million reads per library. Data from 11 donors, pooled across two independent experiments, went into the diversity and physicochemical repertoire analyses. The TRBV-TRBJ cluster analysis covered naive subsets from 5 or 6 donors and memory cells from 3 donors. Points the paper makes about the study in general: TRBV-TRBJ usage was similar between naive CXCR3-negative and CXCR3-positive cells from the same donor, while memory cells showed distinct patterns. TRB CDR3s from CXCR3-positive naive cells showed higher hydrophobicity (lower Kidera factor 4), lower energy, and higher strength and volume indices than CXCR3-negative naive cells. Because CXCR3 expression was partially decreased after cryopreservation, freshly isolated PBMCs were used for most assays. Because surface CD5, which is linked to self-reactivity in mice, was comparable between the naive subsets, TCR interaction strength was also inferred from the physicochemical properties of TRB CDR3s. Both naive subsets had comparably high repertoire diversity, while memory CD8+ T cells had much lower repertoire diversity.

The reads were generated on a NextSeq 550. The Human TCR Profiling Kit (MiLaboratory) was used to make UMI-labeled 5' RACE TRB cDNA libraries. cDNA synthesis used the entire amount of extracted RNA, and PCR amplification then used the entire amount of cDNA produced. The libraries were made side by side, with each library going through the same number of PCR cycles. The source study handled its data this way. With a requirement of at least two reads per UMI, MIGEC and MiXCR extracted about 53,000 +/- 9,400 unique UMI-labeled TRB cDNA molecules per library. On average, each library contained 40,000 +/- 10,000 functional in-frame TRB CDR3 nucleotide clonotypes without stop codons. Diversity metrics, including normalized Shannon-Wiener and Chao1, were computed in VDJtools after downsampling to 5000 UMI-labeled TRB molecules per sample. VDJtools was used to calculate clonotype-size-weighted physicochemical properties of the central five CDR3 residues, namely interaction energy, strength, volume and Kidera factor 4. TCRdb reanalyzed the reads, keeping one entry per CDR3 protein sequence and omitting DNA. The V and J calls were not made by the authors but by TCRdb's processing. Per the sample table, the count is over 150,000 distinct CDR3 sequences. Under 0.5% of the sample is in the top ten clones.

Each CD8+ T cell subset was flow-sorted in triplicate, with approximately 300,000 cells per subset placed directly into RLT lysis buffer. To keep memory contaminants out, a stringent definition of naive CD8+ T cells was applied: CD45RO-CCR7+CD27+CD95-. Peripheral blood mononuclear cells were isolated from buffy coats by standard density gradient centrifugation. Naive CXCR3-negative and CXCR3-positive CD8+ T cells were flow-sorted on a FACSAria III. Total RNA was extracted from sorted cells with an RNeasy Mini Kit. The CDR3 sequence holds 15 residues, the cysteine and phenylalanine included. DNA was not recorded. The germline V gene sets CDR1 to SGDLS and CDR2 to YYNGEE.

This chain joins TRBV9 to TRBJ2-5; the D call from TCRdb, TRBD2, cannot be confirmed without DNA. Sequenced material: naive CXCR3+ CD8+ T cells from blood. The label giving this sample's cell subset or site can be read as: CD45RO-CCR7+CD27+CD95- naive CD8+ T cells expressing CXCR3 (TNR3+). The sequence derives from a human donor in good health. Some clones in this sample may be carry-over from other donors' samples. CDR3 region: CASSDPRLAGETQYF. With all but the CDR3 taken from the reference TRBV9 and TRBJ2-5 genes, the full variable domain is: DSGVTQTPKHLITATGQRVTLRCSPRSGDLSVYWYQQSLDQGLQFLIQYYNGEERAKGNILERFSAQQFPDLHSELNLSSLELGDSALYFCASSDPRLAGETQYFGPGTRLLVL.